This T cell receptor beta chain was identified during a study of T cells in Graves' hyperthyroidism and ophthalmopathy. About the research overall: Initial diagnosis, before any treatment, was when peripheral blood was collected.

Points on this clonotype: Its antigen is not identified.

Study-level findings and limits: The model's output predicted ophthalmopathy at a median of roughly seven months prior to onset.

There were TCR beta CDR3 regions amplified from RNA transcripts. HTBI primers were employed in a first-round RT-PCR of the TCR CDR3. One entry per CDR3 protein, called by TCRdb with MiXCR from the multiplex PCR reads. This sample has about 96,000 distinct CDR3 sequences, with roughly 56% found just once. CDR3 length equals 14 residues. V dropped 5 bases and J dropped 9 bases, with 16 bases sitting between them. Germline V gene sequence: CDR1 MNHNY, CDR2 SVGAGI (reference sequence). The TCR sequence derives from a woman in her 40s with Graves' hyperthyroidism. The chain employs TRBV6-6 and TRBJ2-2, with D uncertain. The material sequenced was blood. CDR3 coding DNA: TGTGCCAGCAGTGAACGGCGGTATTACAGGGAGCTGTTTTTT. Amino acids: CASSERRYYRELFF.